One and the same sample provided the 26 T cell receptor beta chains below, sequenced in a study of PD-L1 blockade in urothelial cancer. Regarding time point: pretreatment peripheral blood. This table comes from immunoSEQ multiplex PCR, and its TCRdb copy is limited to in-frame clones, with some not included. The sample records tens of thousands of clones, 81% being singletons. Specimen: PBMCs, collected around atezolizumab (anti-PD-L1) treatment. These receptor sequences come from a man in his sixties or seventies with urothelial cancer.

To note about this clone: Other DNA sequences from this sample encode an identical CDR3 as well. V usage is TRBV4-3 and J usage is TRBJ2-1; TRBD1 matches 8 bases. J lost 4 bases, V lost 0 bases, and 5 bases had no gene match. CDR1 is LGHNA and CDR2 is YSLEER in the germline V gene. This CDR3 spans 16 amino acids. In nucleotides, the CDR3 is TGCGCCAGCAGCCAAGATCTGGACAGGGAGTACAATGAGCAGTTCTTC. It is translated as CASSQDLDREYNEQFF.

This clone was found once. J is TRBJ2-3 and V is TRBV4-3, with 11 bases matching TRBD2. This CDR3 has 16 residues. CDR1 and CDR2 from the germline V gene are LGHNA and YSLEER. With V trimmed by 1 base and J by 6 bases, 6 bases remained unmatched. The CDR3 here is CASSQVSTSGSDTQYF. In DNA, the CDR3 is TGCGCCAGCAGCCAAGTGTCAACTAGCGGGAGTGATACGCAGTATTTT.

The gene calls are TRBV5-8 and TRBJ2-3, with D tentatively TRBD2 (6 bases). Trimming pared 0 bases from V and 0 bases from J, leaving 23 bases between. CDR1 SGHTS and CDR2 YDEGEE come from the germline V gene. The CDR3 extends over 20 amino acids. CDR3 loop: CASSLVVLDGVADSTDTQYF. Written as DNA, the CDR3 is TGTGCCAGCAGCTTGGTTGTTCTAGACGGGGTAGCGGATAGCACAGATACGCAGTATTTT.

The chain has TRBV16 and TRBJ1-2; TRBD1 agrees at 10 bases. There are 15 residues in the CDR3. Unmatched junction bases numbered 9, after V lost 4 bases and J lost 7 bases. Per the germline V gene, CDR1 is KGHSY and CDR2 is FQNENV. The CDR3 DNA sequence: TGTGCCAGCAGCCCCGCGACAGGGGGCGGATCTGGCTACACCTTC. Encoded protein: CASSPATGGGSGYTF. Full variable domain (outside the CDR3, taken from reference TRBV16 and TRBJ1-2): GEEVAQTPKHLVRGEGQKAKLYCAPIKGHSYVFWYQQVLKNEFKFLISFQNENVFDETGMPKERFSAKCLPNSPCSLEIQATKLEDSAVYFCASSPATGGGSGYTFGSGTRLTVV.

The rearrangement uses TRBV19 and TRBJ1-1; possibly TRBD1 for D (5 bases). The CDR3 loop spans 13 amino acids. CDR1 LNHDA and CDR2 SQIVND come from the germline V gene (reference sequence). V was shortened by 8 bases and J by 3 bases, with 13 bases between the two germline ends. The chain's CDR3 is CASGNQGDTEAFF. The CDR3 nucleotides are TGTGCCAGTGGGAACCAGGGTGACACTGAAGCTTTCTTT.

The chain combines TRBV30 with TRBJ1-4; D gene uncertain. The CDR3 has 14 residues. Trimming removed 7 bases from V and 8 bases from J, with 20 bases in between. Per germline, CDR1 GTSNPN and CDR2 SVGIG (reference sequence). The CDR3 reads CALGQRLVGEKLFF. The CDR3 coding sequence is TGTGCCTTGGGTCAGAGGTTGGTAGGAGAAAAACTGTTTTTT.

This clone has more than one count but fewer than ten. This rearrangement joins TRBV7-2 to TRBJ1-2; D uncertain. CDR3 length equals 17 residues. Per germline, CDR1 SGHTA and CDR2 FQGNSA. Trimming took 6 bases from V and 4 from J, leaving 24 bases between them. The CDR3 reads CASSPNTIQTLGYGYTF. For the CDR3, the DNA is TGTGCCAGCAGTCCCAACACGATACAGACACTAGGCTATGGCTACACCTTC. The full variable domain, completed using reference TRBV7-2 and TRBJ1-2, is GAGVSQSPSNKVTEKGKDVELRCDPISGHTALYWYRQSLGQGLEFLIYFQGNSAPDKSGLPSDRFSAERTGGSVSTLTIQRTQQEDSAVYLCASSPNTIQTLGYGYTFGSGTRLTVV.

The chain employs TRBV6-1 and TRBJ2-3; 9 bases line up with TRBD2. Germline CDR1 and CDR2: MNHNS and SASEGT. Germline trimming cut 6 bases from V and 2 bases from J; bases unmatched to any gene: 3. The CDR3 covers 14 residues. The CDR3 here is CASRVAGATDTQYF. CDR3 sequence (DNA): TGTGCCAGCAGGGTAGCGGGAGCCACAGATACGCAGTATTTT.

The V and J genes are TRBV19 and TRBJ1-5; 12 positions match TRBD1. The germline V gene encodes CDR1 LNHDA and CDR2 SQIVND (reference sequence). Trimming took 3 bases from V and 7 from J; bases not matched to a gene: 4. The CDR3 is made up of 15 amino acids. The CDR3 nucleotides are TGTGCCAGTAGTATCAGTGGGACAGGGGGCCAGCCCCAGCATTTT. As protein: CASSISGTGGQPQHF.

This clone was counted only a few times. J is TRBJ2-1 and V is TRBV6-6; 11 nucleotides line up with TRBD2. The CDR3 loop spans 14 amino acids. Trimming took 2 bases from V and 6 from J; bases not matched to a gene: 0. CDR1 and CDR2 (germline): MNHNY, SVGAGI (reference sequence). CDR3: CASSYGTSGNEQFF. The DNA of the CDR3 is TGTGCCAGCAGTTACGGGACTAGCGGCAATGAGCAGTTCTTC.

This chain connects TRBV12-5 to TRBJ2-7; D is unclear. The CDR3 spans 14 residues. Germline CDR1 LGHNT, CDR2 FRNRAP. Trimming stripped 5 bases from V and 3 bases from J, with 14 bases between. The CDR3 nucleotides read TGTGCTAGTGGTCTCGCCCCCGCGAACTACGAGCAGTACTTC. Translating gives CASGLAPANYEQYF.

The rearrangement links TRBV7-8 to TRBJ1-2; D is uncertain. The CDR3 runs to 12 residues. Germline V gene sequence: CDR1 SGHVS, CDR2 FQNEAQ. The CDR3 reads CTTHGAGYGYTF. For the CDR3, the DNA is TGTACAACCCACGGCGCGGGGTATGGCTACACCTTC.

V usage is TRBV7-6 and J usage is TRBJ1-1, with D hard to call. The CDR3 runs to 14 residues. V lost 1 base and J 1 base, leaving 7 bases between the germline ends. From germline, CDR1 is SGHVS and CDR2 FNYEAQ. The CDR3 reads CASSLVEGNTEAFF. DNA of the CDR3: TGTGCCAGCAGCTTAGTGGAGGGGAACACTGAAGCTTTCTTT. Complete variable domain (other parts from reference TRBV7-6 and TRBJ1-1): GAGVSQSPRYKVTKRGQDVALRCDPISGHVSLYWYRQALGQGPEFLTYFNYEAQQDKSGLPNDRFSAERPEGSISTLTIQRTEQRDSAMYRCASSLVEGNTEAFFGQGTRLTVV.

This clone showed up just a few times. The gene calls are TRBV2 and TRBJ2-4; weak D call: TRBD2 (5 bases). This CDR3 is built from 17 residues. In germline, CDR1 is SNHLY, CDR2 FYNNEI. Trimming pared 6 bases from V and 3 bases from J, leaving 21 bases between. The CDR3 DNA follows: TGTGCCAGCAGAGAAAATCTTGGAGGACGGTACAAAAACATTCAGTACTTC. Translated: CASRENLGGRYKNIQYF.

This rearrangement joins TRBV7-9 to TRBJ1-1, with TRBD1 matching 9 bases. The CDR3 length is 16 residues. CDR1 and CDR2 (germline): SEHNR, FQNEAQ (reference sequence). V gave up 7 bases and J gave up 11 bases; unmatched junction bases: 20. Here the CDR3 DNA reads TGTGCCAGCACCTCGATGTTAGAACAGGGGGCTATGGGGGCTTTCTTT. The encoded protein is CASTSMLEQGAMGAFF.

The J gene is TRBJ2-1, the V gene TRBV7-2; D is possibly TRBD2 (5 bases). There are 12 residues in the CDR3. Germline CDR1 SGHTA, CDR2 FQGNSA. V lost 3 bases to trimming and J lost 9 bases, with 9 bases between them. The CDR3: CASSFWRTEQFF. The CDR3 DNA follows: TGTGCCAGCAGCTTCTGGAGGACTGAGCAGTTCTTC.

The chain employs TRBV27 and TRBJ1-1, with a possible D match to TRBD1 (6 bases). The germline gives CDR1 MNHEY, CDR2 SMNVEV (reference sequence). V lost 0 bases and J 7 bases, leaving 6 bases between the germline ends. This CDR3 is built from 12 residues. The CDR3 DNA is TGTGCCAGCAGTTTATCCAGGGGTGAAGCTTTCTTT. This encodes CASSLSRGEAFF.

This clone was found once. The CDR3, as DNA: TGTGCCAGCGGGACTAGGGCCTACGAGCAGTACTTC. Protein sequence: CASGTRAYEQYF. The chain uses TRBV28 and TRBJ2-7; TRBD2 agrees at 8 bases. With V trimmed by 8 bases and J by 2 bases, 2 bases remained unmatched. This CDR3 comprises 12 residues. In germline, CDR1 is MDHEN, CDR2 SYDVKM.

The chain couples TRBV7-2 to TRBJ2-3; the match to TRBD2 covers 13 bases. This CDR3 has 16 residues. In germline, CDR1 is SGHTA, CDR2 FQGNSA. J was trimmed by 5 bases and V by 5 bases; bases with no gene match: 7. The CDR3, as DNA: TGTGCCAGCAGCCCCCCGGGACTAGCGGGAATAGATACGCAGTATTTT. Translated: CASSPPGLAGIDTQYF.

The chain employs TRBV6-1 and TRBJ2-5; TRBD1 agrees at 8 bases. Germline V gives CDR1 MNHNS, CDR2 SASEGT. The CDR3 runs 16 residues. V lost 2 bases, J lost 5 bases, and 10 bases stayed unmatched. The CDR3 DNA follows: TGTGCCAGCAGTGAATTCGGACAGGGACCAAGTGAGACCCAGTACTTC. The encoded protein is CASSEFGQGPSETQYF.

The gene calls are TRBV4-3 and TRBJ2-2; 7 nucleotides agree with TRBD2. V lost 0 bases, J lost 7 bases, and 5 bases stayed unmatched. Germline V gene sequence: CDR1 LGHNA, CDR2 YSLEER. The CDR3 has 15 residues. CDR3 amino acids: CASSQEGGLGGELFF. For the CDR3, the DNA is TGCGCCAGCAGCCAAGAGGGGGGGTTGGGCGGGGAGCTGTTTTTT.

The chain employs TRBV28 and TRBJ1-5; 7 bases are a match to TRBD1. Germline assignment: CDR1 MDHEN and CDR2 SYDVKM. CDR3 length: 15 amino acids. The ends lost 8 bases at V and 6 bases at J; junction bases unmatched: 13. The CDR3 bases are TGTGCCAGCCGATGGGCAGGGGGACGAGGTCAGCCCCAGCATTTT. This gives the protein CASRWAGGRGQPQHF.

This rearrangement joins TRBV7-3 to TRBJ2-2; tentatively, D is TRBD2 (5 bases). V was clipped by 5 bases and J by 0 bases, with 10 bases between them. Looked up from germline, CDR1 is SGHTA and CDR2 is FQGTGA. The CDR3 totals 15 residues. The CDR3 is CASSASTSNTGELFF. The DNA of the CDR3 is TGTGCCAGCAGCGCTAGCACTTCGAACACCGGGGAGCTGTTTTTT.

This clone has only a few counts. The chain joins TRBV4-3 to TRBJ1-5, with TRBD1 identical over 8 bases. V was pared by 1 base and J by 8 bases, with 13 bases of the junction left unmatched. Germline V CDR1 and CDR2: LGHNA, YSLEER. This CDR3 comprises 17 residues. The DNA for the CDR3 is TGCGCCAGCAGCCAAGGCTACAGGGGGGCGCTAGGTGAGCCCCAGCATTTT. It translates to CASSQGYRGALGEPQHF.

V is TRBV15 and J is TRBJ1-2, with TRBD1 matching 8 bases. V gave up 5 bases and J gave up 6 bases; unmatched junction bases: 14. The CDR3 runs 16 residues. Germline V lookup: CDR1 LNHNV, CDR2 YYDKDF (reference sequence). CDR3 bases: TGTGCCACCAGCGGTCTTCTAGGACAGGGCGGGGATGGCTACACCTTC. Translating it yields CATSGLLGQGGDGYTF.

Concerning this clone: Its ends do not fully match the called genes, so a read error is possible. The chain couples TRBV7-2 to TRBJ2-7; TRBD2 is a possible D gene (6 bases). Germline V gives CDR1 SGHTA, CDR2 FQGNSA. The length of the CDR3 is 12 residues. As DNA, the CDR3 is TGTGCCAGCAGCTCAAGCAGGAGGGCCCCCGACTTC. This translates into CASSSSRRAPDF. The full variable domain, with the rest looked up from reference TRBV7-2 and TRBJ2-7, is GAGVSQSPSNKVTEKGKDVELRCDPISGHTALYWYRQSLGQGLEFLIYFQGNSAPDKSGLPSDRFSAERTGGSVSTLTIQRTQQEDSAVYLCASSSSRRAPDFGPGTRLTVT.